This T cell receptor beta chain was recorded in a study of T-cell memory formation after mild COVID-19. Study-wide points: Clones contracting day 15 to 85 were balanced CD4/CD8; later expanders leaned CD4+. The finding that pre-infection memory included some responding clones suggested that cross-reactive memory joined. A second wave of clones peaked on day 37, and their SARS-CoV-2 specificity went unconfirmed.

The CDR3 is made up of 15 amino acids. CDR1 and CDR2 from the germline V gene are LGHDT and YNNKEL (reference sequence). V trimming: 1 base; J trimming: 4 bases; junction bases outside the gene matches: 4. A remark on this clonotype: Its target is not known.

TCRdb reprocessed the 5' RACE reads via MiXCR and lists one record per CDR3 protein. This sample carries 350,000 to 450,000 distinct CDR3 sequences, about 19% of them seen once, and the ten largest clones take around 8.4%. The source of this sequence is an adult woman who had mild COVID-19 (a few samples of this study predate the infection). Cell type and time point are not known. The sequenced material came from PBMCs or a T cell subset sorted from them (not recorded which). The chain joins TRBV3-1 to TRBJ2-3; 8 nucleotides align to TRBD2. CDR3 sequence (DNA): TGTGCCAGCAGCCAAGTGGCGGGAGGAGCAGATACGCAGTATTTT. It encodes CASSQVAGGADTQYF.